Reported below is one T cell receptor beta chain. The sample originates from a study of blood T cell repertoires in COVID-19. For the study at large: Italy, Spain and the United States were the sources of the convalescent and acute COVID-19 samples. PBMCs, B-cell-depleted T cells, or T cells provided the cDNA or gDNA that made up the material.

Enrollment of patients from Seattle took place during active infection, with longitudinal follow-up. Germline trimming cut 0 bases from V and 0 bases from J; bases unmatched to any gene: 5. There are 16 residues in the CDR3. Germline CDR1 and CDR2: SGHVS and FQNEAQ. Authors' data handling: Amplification with reference gene primers provided the estimates of nucleated cell counts. The protocol was immunoSEQ multiplex PCR, while the TCRdb copy is restricted to in-frame clones and leaves out a portion. The V and J calls and the clone size are those of that table, but D and trimming were determined from the DNA. The profile shows tens of thousands of clones, around 81% of them singletons.

Sequenced input: peripheral blood. This TCR was recovered from an elderly woman with COVID-19, enrolled during active disease. The chain has TRBV7-8 and TRBJ2-7; 7 nucleotides align to TRBD2. CDR3 region: CASSLAAIAGSYEQYF. CDR3 sequence (DNA): TGTGCCAGCAGCTTAGCGGCCATAGCGGGCTCCTACGAGCAGTACTTC.